This TCR beta chain was retrieved from a study of post-analysis software for immune sequencing data. Study-level background: Patients with relapsing-remitting, secondary progressive and progressive-relapsing multiple sclerosis courses were all represented. Regarding the study as a whole: When patients were compared with controls, about 5 TRBV segments were more frequent, TRBV5-6, TRBV5-1 and TRBV20-1 among them. F measure showed strong co-clustering of same-batch samples. Controls had significantly higher normalized Chao1 diversity than multiple sclerosis patients.

The ends were cut back, 5 bases at V and 1 base at J, with 5 bases in the middle. This CDR3 has 13 residues. The V gene's germline CDR1 is SEHNR and CDR2 FQNEAQ (reference sequence). Worth noting for this clonotype: Its antigen is unidentified.

Every TCR beta cDNA library bore unique molecular identifiers. Between roughly 1 and 10 million T cells gave rise to some 450,000 cDNA molecules. TCRdb recomputed calls from the PCR reads with MiXCR, one row per CDR3 protein. The sample consists of about 800,000 distinct CDR3 sequences, around 27% of them appearing once. This sequence joins TRBV7-9 and TRBJ2-2; D is undetermined. The sequence derives from a girl aged 10-17 years with multiple sclerosis. Sequenced material: blood. The chain's CDR3 is CASSPWNTGELFF. The CDR3 nucleotides are TGTGCCAGCAGCCCGTGGAACACCGGGGAGCTGTTTTTT.